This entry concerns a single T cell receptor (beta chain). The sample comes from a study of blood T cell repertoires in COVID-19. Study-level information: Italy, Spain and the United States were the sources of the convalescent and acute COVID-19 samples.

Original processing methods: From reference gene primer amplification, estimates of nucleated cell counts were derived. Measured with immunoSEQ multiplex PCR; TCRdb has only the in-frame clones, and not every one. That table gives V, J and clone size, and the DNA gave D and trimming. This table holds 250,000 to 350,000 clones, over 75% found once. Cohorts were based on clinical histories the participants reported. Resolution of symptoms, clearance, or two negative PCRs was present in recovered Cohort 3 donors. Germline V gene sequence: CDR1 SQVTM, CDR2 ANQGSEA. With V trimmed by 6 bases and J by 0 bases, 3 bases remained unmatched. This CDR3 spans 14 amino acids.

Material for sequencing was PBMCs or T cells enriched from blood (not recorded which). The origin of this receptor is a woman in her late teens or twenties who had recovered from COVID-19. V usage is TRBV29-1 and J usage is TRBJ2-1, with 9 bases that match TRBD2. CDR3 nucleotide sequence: TGCAGCGTCCCGACTAGCGGCTCCTACAATGAGCAGTTCTTC. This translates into CSVPTSGSYNEQFF.